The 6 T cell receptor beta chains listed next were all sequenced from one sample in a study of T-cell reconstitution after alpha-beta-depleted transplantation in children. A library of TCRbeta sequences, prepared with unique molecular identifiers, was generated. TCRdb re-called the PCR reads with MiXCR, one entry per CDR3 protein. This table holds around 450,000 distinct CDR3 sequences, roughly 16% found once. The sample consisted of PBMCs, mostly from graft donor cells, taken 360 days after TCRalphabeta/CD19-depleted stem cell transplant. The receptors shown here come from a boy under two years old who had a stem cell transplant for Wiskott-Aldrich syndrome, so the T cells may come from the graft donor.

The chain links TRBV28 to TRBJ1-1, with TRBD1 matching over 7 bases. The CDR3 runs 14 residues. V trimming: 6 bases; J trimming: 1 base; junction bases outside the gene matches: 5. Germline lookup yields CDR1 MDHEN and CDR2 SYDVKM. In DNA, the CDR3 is TGTGCCAGCAGCAGAGGGGGCGCGAACACTGAAGCTTTCTTT. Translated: CASSRGGANTEAFF.

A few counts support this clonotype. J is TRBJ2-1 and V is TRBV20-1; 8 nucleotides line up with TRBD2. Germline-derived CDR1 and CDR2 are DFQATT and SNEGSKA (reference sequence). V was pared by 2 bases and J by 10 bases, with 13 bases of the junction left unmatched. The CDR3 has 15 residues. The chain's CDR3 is CSARPPGTLAGEQFF. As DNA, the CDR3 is TGCAGTGCTAGACCACCGGGGACCTTAGCGGGAGAGCAGTTCTTC.

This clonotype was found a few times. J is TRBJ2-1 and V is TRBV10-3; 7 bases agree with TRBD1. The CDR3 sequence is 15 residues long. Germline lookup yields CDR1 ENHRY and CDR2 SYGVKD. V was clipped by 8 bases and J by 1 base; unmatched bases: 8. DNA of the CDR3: TGTGCCATCGGACAGGACAGCTCGTCCTACAATGAGCAGTTCTTC. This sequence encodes CAIGQDSSSYNEQFF.

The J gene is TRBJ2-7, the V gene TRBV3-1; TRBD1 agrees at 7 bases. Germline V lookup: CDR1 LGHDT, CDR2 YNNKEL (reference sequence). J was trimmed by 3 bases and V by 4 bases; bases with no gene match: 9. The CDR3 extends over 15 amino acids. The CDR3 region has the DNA TGTGCCAGCAGCCCAAAGAGAGGGGGCGGCTACGAGCAGTACTTC. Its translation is CASSPKRGGGYEQYF.

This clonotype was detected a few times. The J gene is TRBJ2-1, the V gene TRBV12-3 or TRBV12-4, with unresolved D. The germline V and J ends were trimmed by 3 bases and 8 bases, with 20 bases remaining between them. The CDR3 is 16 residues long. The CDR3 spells CASSLAMGLGIHEQFF. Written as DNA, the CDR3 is TGTGCCAGCAGTTTGGCCATGGGCCTTGGGATCCATGAGCAGTTCTTC.

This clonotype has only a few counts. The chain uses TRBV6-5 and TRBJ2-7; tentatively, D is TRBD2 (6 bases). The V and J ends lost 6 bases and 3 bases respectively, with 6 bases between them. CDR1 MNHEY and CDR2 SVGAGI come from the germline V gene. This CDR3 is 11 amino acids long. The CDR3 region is CASRGLYEQYF. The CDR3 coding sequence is TGTGCCAGCAGGGGACTCTACGAGCAGTACTTC.